The rows below give T cell receptor beta chains drawn from one sample of a study of blood T cells in healthy people across ages. Each CDR3 protein is one row after TCRdb ran MiXCR on the 5' RACE reads. The sample includes under 1,000,000 distinct CDR3 sequences, roughly 34% seen only once; the top ten take 10% to 15%. What was sequenced was blood. The receptors derive from a man aged 18-30 years in good health. Each CDR3 is given with its conserved first and last residue. The order of the fields is J gene, clone size, V gene, D gene, CDR3 protein, CDR3 DNA. The D gene is left open where the match is weak. Where a row states a size, it is once, few, many or the class of an expanded clone; other rows omit it.

TRBJ1-1,once,TRBV29-1,-,CSVRWGGNTEAFF,TGCAGCGTGCGGTGGGGTGGGAACACTGAAGCTTTCTTT
TRBJ2-7,few,TRBV12-3/TRBV12-4,TRBD1,CASSFGTGATYEQYF,TGTGCCAGCAGTTTCGGAACAGGGGCGACCTACGAGCAGTACTTC
TRBJ2-5,-,TRBV20-1,TRBD1,CSARDPLDRDGEQYF,TGCAGTGCTAGAGATCCCCTGGACAGGGACGGTGAGCAGTACTTC
TRBJ1-3,few,TRBV6-5,TRBD1,CASRDRGSSGNTIYF,TGTGCCAGCAGAGACAGGGGGTCCTCTGGAAACACCATATATTTT
TRBJ1-2,many,TRBV5-6,-,CASTRDGVDYGYTF,TGTGCCAGCACCAGGGACGGGGTGGACTATGGCTACACCTTC
TRBJ1-6,few,TRBV29-1,TRBD1,CSGAGTGGVGGYNSPLHF,TGCAGCGGTGCGGGGACAGGGGGCGTTGGGGGTTATAATTCACCCCTCCACTTT
TRBJ1-1,-,TRBV5-5,-,CASWTGAMNTEAFF,TGTGCCAGCTGGACGGGGGCCATGAACACTGAAGCTTTCTTT
TRBJ2-1,few,TRBV7-2,-,CASSLGRLINEQFF,TGTGCCAGCAGCTTAGGTCGCCTAATTAATGAGCAGTTCTTC
TRBJ1-5,-,TRBV20-1,TRBD1,CSAPSTGQGQPQHF,TGCAGTGCTCCTTCGACAGGGCAGGGACAGCCCCAGCATTTT
TRBJ1-5,-,TRBV6-6,TRBD1,CASSHPGQGESNQPQHF,TGTGCCAGCAGTCACCCCGGACAGGGGGAAAGCAATCAGCCCCAGCATTTT
TRBJ1-2,-,TRBV7-2,-,CASSQWVQGNYGYTF,TGTGCCAGCAGCCAGTGGGTACAGGGTAACTATGGCTACACCTTC
TRBJ2-5,-,TRBV4-2,-,CASSGTGTLDETQYF,TGTGCCAGCAGCGGTACCGGGACTCTAGACGAGACCCAGTACTTC
TRBJ2-3,-,TRBV12-3/TRBV12-4,-,CASSSFDRATDTQYF,TGTGCCAGCAGTTCCTTTGACAGAGCCACAGATACGCAGTATTTT
TRBJ2-3,-,TRBV20-1,TRBD2,CSARDMAGGADTQYF,TGCAGTGCTAGAGATATGGCGGGGGGGGCAGATACGCAGTATTTT
TRBJ2-1,-,TRBV6-2/TRBV6-3,-,CASSFQAEQFF,TGTGCCAGCAGTTTTCAGGCTGAGCAGTTCTTC